The clone carrying this TCR beta chain was detected once. Source study methods: Cell counts per sample came from amplifying reference gene primers. The assay was immunoSEQ multiplex PCR, and TCRdb's table has in-frame clones only and misses some. V, J and clone size are those of that table, while D and trimming were read from the DNA. The sample has over 60,000 clones; roughly 81% are singletons. CDR1 and CDR2 (germline): KGHSH, LQKENI. Trimming stripped 3 bases from V and 3 bases from J, with 12 bases between. The CDR3 loop spans 14 amino acids. The sample is drawn from a study of blood T cell repertoires in COVID-19. Turning to the study itself: Acute and convalescent COVID-19 samples came from the United States, Italy and Spain. Nucleic acid was either cDNA or gDNA, and it came from T cells, B-cell-depleted T cells, or PBMCs.

The rearrangement links TRBV18 to TRBJ2-7; D may be TRBD2 (5 bases). The receptor's source is a human donor in a cohort sampled during active COVID-19. The sequencing sample was made of peripheral blood. CDR3 DNA: TGTGCCAGCTCACCCTACTACGGGGACTACGAGCAGTACTTC. Its translation is CASSPYYGDYEQYF.